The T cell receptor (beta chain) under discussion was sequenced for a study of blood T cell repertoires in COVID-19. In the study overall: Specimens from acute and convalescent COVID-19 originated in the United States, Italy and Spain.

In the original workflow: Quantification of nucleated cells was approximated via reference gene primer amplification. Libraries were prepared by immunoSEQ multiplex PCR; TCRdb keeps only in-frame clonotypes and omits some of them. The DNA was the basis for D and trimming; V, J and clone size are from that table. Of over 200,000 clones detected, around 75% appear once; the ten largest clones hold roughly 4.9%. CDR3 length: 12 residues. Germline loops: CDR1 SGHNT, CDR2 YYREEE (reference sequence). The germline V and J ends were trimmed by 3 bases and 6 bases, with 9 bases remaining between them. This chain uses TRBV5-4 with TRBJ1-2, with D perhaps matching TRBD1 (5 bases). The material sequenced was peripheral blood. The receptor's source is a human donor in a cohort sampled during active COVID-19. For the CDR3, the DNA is TGTGCCAGCAGCTCGCTAGGGGATGGCTACACCTTC. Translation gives CASSSLGDGYTF.